Presented here are 10 T cell receptor beta chains from one specimen sequenced in a study of T-cell reconstitution after alpha-beta-depleted transplantation in children. TCRbeta library preparation incorporated unique molecular identifiers. TCRdb used MiXCR to reprocess the PCR reads, holding one entry per CDR3 protein. The sample yields approximately 190,000 distinct CDR3 sequences, approximately 8.4% seen once. The input for sequencing was PBMCs, mostly from graft donor cells, taken 360 days after TCRalphabeta/CD19-depleted stem cell transplant. The receptors shown here come from a male patient between 2 and 10 years old who had a stem cell transplant for acute myeloid leukemia, so the T cells may come from the graft donor.

In its sample, this clonotype was seen a few times. The chain joins TRBV28 to TRBJ2-5, with 9 bases that match TRBD1. The CDR3 contains 15 residues. Germline loops: CDR1 MDHEN, CDR2 SYDVKM. The junction had 8 bases not matched to a gene; V was cut back by 4 bases and J by 5 bases. CDR3 loop: CASSSRGQGWETQYF. In DNA, the CDR3 is TGTGCCAGCAGTTCCAGGGGACAGGGATGGGAGACCCAGTACTTC.

Many counts were recorded for this clonotype. This chain connects TRBV12-3 or TRBV12-4 to TRBJ1-1; 7 bases match TRBD1. The CDR3 has 13 amino acids. The junction had 11 bases not matched to a gene; V was cut back by 7 bases and J by 9 bases. CDR3 sequence (DNA): TGTGCCAGCATCCAGGGGACAGCGCTTAAAGCTTTCTTT. Protein product: CASIQGTALKAFF.

The rearrangement joins TRBV5-1 to TRBJ2-5; a possible D gene is TRBD2 (6 bases). Trimming cost V 4 bases and J 5 bases, with 12 bases left between them. The V gene's germline CDR1 is SGHRS and CDR2 YFSETQ. The CDR3 runs 13 residues. The DNA of the CDR3 is TGCGCCAGCAGCCCGGGAGTTGTGGAGACCCAGTACTTC. It translates to CASSPGVVETQYF.

The genes are TRBV20-1 and TRBJ2-3; tentative D call: TRBD1 (5 bases). Germline V gene data show CDR1 as DFQATT and CDR2 as SNEGSKA (reference sequence). V dropped 5 bases and J dropped 1 base, with 25 bases sitting between them. The CDR3 consists of 18 residues. The CDR3 bases are TGCAGTGCTGATACCGTAAAGATGTGGGGCTCACGCACAGATACGCAGTATTTT. This encodes CSADTVKMWGSRTDTQYF.

In its sample, this clonotype was seen a few times. V usage is TRBV15 and J usage is TRBJ2-7; TRBD1 aligns across 7 bases. The germline CDR1 and CDR2 sequences are LNHNV and YYDKDF (reference sequence). V shed 2 bases, J shed 0 bases, and the junction held 7 bases outside the gene matches. This CDR3 has 16 amino acids. The CDR3 DNA reads as TGTGCCACCAGCAGAAGACAGGGAAGGGTCTCCTACGAGCAGTACTTC. Translated, it gives CATSRRQGRVSYEQYF.

This clonotype was seen many times. The chain has TRBV10-3 and TRBJ2-1, with D possibly matching TRBD2 (5 bases). The V gene lost 4 bases and the J gene lost 6 bases, with 13 bases spanning the gap. The CDR3 runs 14 residues. The germline V gene has CDR1 ENHRY and CDR2 SYGVKD. This chain's CDR3 is CAISGPIEGNEQFF. The CDR3 coding sequence is TGTGCCATCAGTGGGCCTATTGAGGGCAATGAGCAGTTCTTC.

The chain carries TRBV5-1 and TRBJ2-5; tentatively, D is TRBD1 or TRBD2 (5 bases each). CDR3 size: 14 residues. The germline V and J ends were trimmed by 5 bases and 1 base, with 12 bases remaining between them. The germline V gene has CDR1 SGHRS and CDR2 YFSETQ. CDR3 sequence (DNA): TGCGCCAGCAGTTGGGGGAGTGGCCAAGAGACCCAGTACTTC. Amino acids: CASSWGSGQETQYF.

This clonotype was observed a few times. The gene calls are TRBV18 and TRBJ2-3; the D call may be TRBD1 or TRBD2 (5 bases each). V was trimmed by 0 bases and J by 2 bases, leaving 9 bases between them. Germline V CDR1 and CDR2: KGHSH, LQKENI. The CDR3 spans 15 residues. The CDR3 reads CASSPPRGYTDTQYF. In nucleotides, the CDR3 is TGTGCCAGCTCACCACCGAGGGGTTACACAGATACGCAGTATTTT. Combining the CDR3 with reference TRBV18 and TRBJ2-3 gives the whole variable domain NAGVMQNPRHLVRRRGQEARLRCSPMKGHSHVYWYRQLPEEGLKFMVYLQKENIIDESGMPKERFSAEFPKEGPSILRIQQVVRGDSAAYFCASSPPRGYTDTQYFGPGTRLTVL.

The genes are TRBV3-1 and TRBJ2-5; D ambiguous. The CDR3 covers 14 residues. Per germline, CDR1 LGHDT and CDR2 YNNKEL (reference sequence). With 2 bases removed from V and 2 bases from J, the gap between germline ends came to 9 bases. CDR3 sequence (DNA): TGTGCCAGCAGCCAATACTCCCTTCAAGAGACCCAGTACTTC. This gives the protein CASSQYSLQETQYF.

In its sample, this clonotype was seen a few times. This sequence joins TRBV10-3 and TRBJ2-7; D may be TRBD2 (5 bases). Germline values: CDR1 ENHRY, CDR2 SYGVKD. The V gene lost 10 bases and the J gene lost 2 bases, with 12 bases spanning the gap. The CDR3 is 12 residues long. The CDR3 nucleotides read TGTGCCACGGGGAGAGGGACCTACGAGCAGTACTTC. Translated, it gives CATGRGTYEQYF.